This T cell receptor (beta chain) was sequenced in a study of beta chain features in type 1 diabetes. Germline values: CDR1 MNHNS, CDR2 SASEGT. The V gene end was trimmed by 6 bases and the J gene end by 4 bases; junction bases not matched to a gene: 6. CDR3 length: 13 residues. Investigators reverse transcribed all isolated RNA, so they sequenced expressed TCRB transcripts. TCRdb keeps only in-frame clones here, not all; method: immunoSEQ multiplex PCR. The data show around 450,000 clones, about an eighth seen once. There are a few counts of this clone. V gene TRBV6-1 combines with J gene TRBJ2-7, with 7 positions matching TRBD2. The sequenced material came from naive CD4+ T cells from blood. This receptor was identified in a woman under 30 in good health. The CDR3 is CASSAGGSYEQYV. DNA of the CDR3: TGTGCCAGCAGCGCCGGGGGGTCGTACGAGCAGTACGTC.